The entry below describes one T cell receptor beta chain. V was pared by 0 bases and J by 5 bases, with 5 bases between. Germline loops: CDR1 SGHRS, CDR2 YFSETQ. The CDR3 is 13 residues long. In the authors' workflow: How many nucleated cells were present was estimated from reference gene primer amplification. Clones were sequenced by immunoSEQ multiplex PCR, and TCRdb holds only the in-frame ones, with some missing. That table is the source of V, J and clone size, and D and trimming were worked out from the DNA. The table lists around 250,000 clones, around nine tenths of them singletons. This specimen comes from a study of blood T cell repertoires in COVID-19. Turning to the study itself: There were acute and convalescent COVID-19 samples, and they came from the United States, Italy and Spain. T cells, B-cell-depleted T cells, or PBMCs provided the cDNA or gDNA that served as material.

Participants were aged about 18 to 95 years, lived in over 20 US areas, and enrolled virtually. This TCR was sampled from a woman aged 50 to 60 who had recovered from COVID-19. The sample consisted of PBMCs or T cells enriched from blood (not recorded which). The chain links TRBV5-1 to TRBJ1-4; D perhaps matches TRBD1 (5 bases). The CDR3 coding sequence is TGCGCCAGCAGCTTGGGACAGAATGAAAAACTGTTTTTT. Protein: CASSLGQNEKLFF. Full variable domain (remainder filled in from reference TRBV5-1 and TRBJ1-4): KAGVTQTPRYLIKTRGQQVTLSCSPISGHRSVSWYQQTPGQGLQFLFEYFSETQRNKGNFPGRFSGRQFSNSRSEMNVSTLELGDSALYLCASSLGQNEKLFFGSGTQLSVL.